The 30 T cell receptor beta chains below come from one sample, sequenced in a study of T cells in Graves' hyperthyroidism and ophthalmopathy. Researchers took RNA transcripts and amplified the TCR beta CDR3 regions from them. TCR CDR3 underwent first-round RT-PCR with the HTBI primer set. MiXCR, run by TCRdb on the multiplex PCR reads, gives a single entry per CDR3 protein. The sample has roughly 300,000 distinct CDR3 sequences, around 23% seen once. The source material was blood. The receptors stem from a woman aged 45-65 years with Graves' hyperthyroidism.

In its sample, this clonotype was seen many times. V usage is TRBV5-1 and J usage is TRBJ2-5; D tentatively reads TRBD1 or TRBD2 (6 bases each). This CDR3 contains 13 residues. Trimming cost V 3 bases and J 4 bases, with 10 bases left between them. Germline CDR1 and CDR2: SGHRS and YFSETQ. The CDR3 region has the DNA TGCGCCAGCAGCTCAAAGGGGGGAGAGACCCAGTACTTC. Encoded protein: CASSSKGGETQYF.

This clonotype was picked up many times. The rearrangement links TRBV28 to TRBJ1-2, with D tentatively TRBD1 (6 bases). Trimming took off 4 bases at V and 1 base at J, with 16 bases between the two ends. Germline CDR1 is MDHEN and CDR2 is SYDVKM. This CDR3 has 16 amino acids. The CDR3 nucleotides are TGTGCCAGCAGTTCAATGAGAGGAGGGGGTAACTATGGCTACACCTTC. Protein product: CASSSMRGGGNYGYTF.

There are many counts of this clonotype. The rearrangement links TRBV3-1 to TRBJ1-5; D not certain. This CDR3 has 14 residues. Germline V gives CDR1 LGHDT, CDR2 YNNKEL (reference sequence). V was clipped by 4 bases and J by 3 bases, with 10 bases between them. The CDR3 DNA reads TGTGCCAGCAGCCGCCCCCAGGCCAATCAGCCCCAGCATTTT. This gives the protein CASSRPQANQPQHF.

This clonotype occurred many times. V is TRBV5-1 and J is TRBJ1-2; D not certain. This CDR3 has 13 amino acids. The V end lost 0 bases, the J end lost 9 bases, and 12 bases lay between the germline ends. Germline V CDR1 and CDR2: SGHRS, YFSETQ. As DNA, the CDR3 is TGCGCCAGCAGCTTGGGAGGGTCCCAACGCTACACCTTC. It specifies CASSLGGSQRYTF.

This clonotype was observed many times. This rearrangement joins TRBV28 to TRBJ2-2; the D gene is possibly TRBD2 (6 bases). Per the germline V gene, CDR1 is MDHEN and CDR2 is SYDVKM. Trimming took 5 bases from V and 7 from J, leaving 14 bases between them. This CDR3 comprises 14 residues. Here the CDR3 reads CASSRGTPHGELFF. In DNA form, the CDR3 reads TGTGCCAGCAGTCGGGGGACTCCTCACGGGGAGCTGTTTTTT.

This clonotype was observed a handful of times. The V call is TRBV3-1, the J call TRBJ1-3; 8 nucleotides match TRBD1. Germline V lookup: CDR1 LGHDT, CDR2 YNNKEL (reference sequence). The CDR3 sequence is 16 residues long. Losses at the gene ends were 2 bases for V and 1 base for J; bases not matched to a gene: 4. The CDR3 coding sequence is TGTGCCAGCAGCCAAATGCGGACAGGGTCTGGAAACACCATATATTTT. Translated, it gives CASSQMRTGSGNTIYF.

Many counts were recorded for this clonotype. V gene TRBV18 combines with J gene TRBJ2-5, with D unresolved. V dropped 0 bases and J dropped 2 bases, with 7 bases sitting between them. CDR1 is KGHSH and CDR2 is LQKENI in the germline V gene. The CDR3 extends over 14 amino acids. CDR3 region: CASSPPSDQETQYF. The CDR3 bases are TGTGCCAGCTCACCACCGTCGGATCAAGAGACCCAGTACTTC.

This clonotype was seen just once. This rearrangement joins TRBV12-3 or TRBV12-4 to TRBJ2-3; TRBD2 matches at 8 bases. CDR3 length: 13 amino acids. V lost 4 bases, J lost 5 bases, and 2 bases stayed unmatched. The CDR3 nucleotides read TGTGCCAGCAGTTCCAGCGGGAGAGATACGCAGTATTTT. The encoded protein is CASSSSGRDTQYF.

This clonotype was seen many times. The rearrangement uses TRBV12-3 or TRBV12-4 and TRBJ2-3; D is unresolved. The CDR3 runs 14 residues. The V gene lost 4 bases and the J gene lost 4 bases, with 12 bases spanning the gap. The CDR3 coding sequence is TGTGCCAGCAGTTATGGCTTATCCGCAGATACGCAGTATTTT. Translating it yields CASSYGLSADTQYF.

This clonotype was picked up many times. The J gene is TRBJ1-1, the V gene TRBV20-1; 11 nucleotides match TRBD1. Germline V gene sequence: CDR1 DFQATT, CDR2 SNEGSKA (reference sequence). The CDR3 contains 13 residues. V trimming: 4 bases; J trimming: 7 bases; junction bases outside the gene matches: 5. The CDR3 DNA sequence: TGCAGTGCTACCGGACAGGGGGCTTTTGAAGCTTTCTTT. Translated: CSATGQGAFEAFF.

This clonotype was recorded at least ten times. V and J are TRBV10-3 and TRBJ2-2; D could derive from TRBD1 or TRBD2 (5 bases each). CDR1 and CDR2 from the germline V gene are ENHRY and SYGVKD. Trimming removed 6 bases from V and 5 bases from J, with 13 bases in between. The CDR3 totals 14 residues. The CDR3 DNA sequence: TGTGCCATCAGCACCGGGACGGCTACCGGGGAGCTGTTTTTT. This gives the protein CAISTGTATGELFF.

This clonotype was seen ten or more times. The chain joins TRBV20-1 to TRBJ1-1; no definite D call. Germline V gives CDR1 DFQATT, CDR2 SNEGSKA (reference sequence). V was cut by 0 bases and J by 1 base, with 9 bases left in between. The CDR3 is 14 amino acids. The DNA of the CDR3 is TGCAGTGCTAGAGATACGAAAACGAACACTGAAGCTTTCTTT. It yields the protein CSARDTKTNTEAFF.

The chain uses TRBV9 and TRBJ2-7; D tentatively fits TRBD1 or TRBD2 (5 bases each). Germline-derived CDR1 and CDR2 are SGDLS and YYNGEE. Trimming pared 0 bases from V and 4 bases from J, leaving 17 bases between. The CDR3 consists of 16 residues. In DNA form, the CDR3 reads TGTGCCAGCAGCGTAGACCCCGGGACCCCTACTTACGAGCAGTACTTC. It encodes CASSVDPGTPTYEQYF. The full variable domain, with the rest looked up from reference TRBV9 and TRBJ2-7, is DSGVTQTPKHLITATGQRVTLRCSPRSGDLSVYWYQQSLDQGLQFLIQYYNGEERAKGNILERFSAQQFPDLHSELNLSSLELGDSALYFCASSVDPGTPTYEQYFGPGTRLTVT.

The chain joins TRBV7-2 to TRBJ1-2, with D possibly being TRBD1 (5 bases). Trimming removed 4 bases at V and 5 bases at J, with 11 bases between. Per the germline V gene, CDR1 is SGHTA and CDR2 is FQGNSA. The CDR3 loop spans 13 amino acids. The CDR3 DNA reads TGTGCCAGCAGCTCCCCAGGGAGGTATGGCTACACCTTC. Protein sequence: CASSSPGRYGYTF.

This clonotype was seen ten or more times. The chain links TRBV5-1 to TRBJ2-7; 8 bases align to TRBD2. V dropped 0 bases and J dropped 2; count of bases not matched to a gene: 7. There are 16 residues in the CDR3. The germline gives CDR1 SGHRS, CDR2 YFSETQ. CDR3: CASSLVLSGSPYEQYF. Written as DNA, the CDR3 is TGCGCCAGCAGCTTGGTCCTCAGCGGGAGCCCCTACGAGCAGTACTTC.

This clonotype was seen ten or more times. This chain connects TRBV30 to TRBJ2-1, with 8 bases lining up with TRBD2. V was clipped by 8 bases and J by 2 bases; unmatched bases: 8. The CDR3 covers 14 residues. Germline assignment: CDR1 GTSNPN and CDR2 SVGIG (reference sequence). CDR3 bases: TGTGCCGGGGACCTAGCGGGCCCCTACAATGAGCAGTTCTTC. As protein: CAGDLAGPYNEQFF.

This clonotype occurred a few times. The chain is built from TRBV3-1 and TRBJ2-7; 16 nucleotides agree with TRBD2. With V trimmed by 4 bases and J by 6 bases, 15 bases remained unmatched. There are 19 residues in the CDR3. CDR1 and CDR2 (germline): LGHDT, YNNKEL (reference sequence). As DNA, the CDR3 is TGTGCCAGCAGCCCACCTTCTACGGGACTAGCGGGAGGGCCGGGCGAGCAGTACTTC. This codes for CASSPPSTGLAGGPGEQYF.

The chain carries TRBV20-1 and TRBJ2-2; D gene uncertain. The CDR3 length is 12 residues. V lost 3 bases, J lost 0 bases, and 2 bases lay in between. Per the germline V gene, CDR1 is DFQATT and CDR2 is SNEGSKA (reference sequence). The CDR3 loop is CSARTNTGELFF. CDR3 sequence (DNA): TGCAGTGCTAGGACGAACACCGGGGAGCTGTTTTTT.

There are many counts of this clonotype. V usage is TRBV20-1 and J usage is TRBJ2-3; 7 bases match TRBD2. The length of the CDR3 is 15 residues. V was clipped by 1 base and J by 0 bases; unmatched bases: 4. Germline assignment: CDR1 DFQATT and CDR2 SNEGSKA (reference sequence). The CDR3 region has the DNA TGCAGTGCTAGAGCTCCGGGACTAAGCACAGATACGCAGTATTTT. Amino acid sequence: CSARAPGLSTDTQYF.

A remark on this clonotype: This may stem from a read error, because a much larger clone lies one nucleotide away. The J gene is TRBJ2-3, the V gene TRBV20-1; D uncertain. This CDR3 region has 14 residues. The germline V gene has CDR1 DFQATT and CDR2 SNEGSKA (reference sequence). V was trimmed by 0 bases and J by 1 base, leaving 8 bases between them. The CDR3 nucleotides are TGCAGTGCTAGAGATTGGGGATGCACAGATACGCAGTATTTT. Its protein is CSARDWGCTDTQYF.

In its sample, this clonotype was seen many times. In nucleotides, the CDR3 is TGCAGCGTTGAAGGGTCTAGCGGGAGAATATATGAGCAGTTCTTC. Translated, it gives CSVEGSSGRIYEQFF. The gene calls are TRBV29-1 and TRBJ2-1, with 10 bases fitting TRBD2. Per the germline V gene, CDR1 is SQVTM and CDR2 is ANQGSEA. This CDR3 is built from 15 residues. V gave up 1 base and J gave up 8 bases; unmatched junction bases: 8.

In this sample, this clonotype turned up once. V gene TRBV20-1 combines with J gene TRBJ1-6; no definite D call. Germline V CDR1 and CDR2: DFQATT, SNEGSKA (reference sequence). V lost 3 bases to trimming and J lost 11 bases, with 14 bases between them. This CDR3 is built from 13 residues. The CDR3: CSARDLGDPPLHF. The CDR3 bases are TGCAGTGCTAGGGATCTTGGGGATCCACCCCTCCACTTT.

Many counts were recorded for this clonotype. The chain links TRBV29-1 to TRBJ2-7; TRBD1 aligns across 7 bases. V lost 6 bases, J lost 1 base, and 9 bases stayed unmatched. The germline V gene encodes CDR1 SQVTM and CDR2 ANQGSEA. The CDR3 contains 14 residues. As DNA, the CDR3 is TGCAGCGTGACCACAGGGGCCCGATCCTACGAGCAGTACTTC. Protein: CSVTTGARSYEQYF.

The chain links TRBV7-8 to TRBJ2-7, with TRBD2 matching 15 bases. V was pared by 1 base and J by 0 bases, with 10 bases of the junction left unmatched. CDR1 and CDR2 from the germline V gene are SGHVS and FQNEAQ. The CDR3 covers 20 residues. The CDR3 region is CASSLVITGTSGRNSYEQYF. The CDR3 nucleotides read TGTGCCAGCAGCTTAGTGATCACCGGGACTAGCGGGAGGAACTCCTACGAGCAGTACTTC. The full variable domain, completed using reference TRBV7-8 and TRBJ2-7, is GAGVSQSPRYKVAKRGQDVALRCDPISGHVSLFWYQQALGQGPEFLTYFQNEAQLDKSGLPSDRFFAERPEGSVSTLKIQRTQQEDSAVYLCASSLVITGTSGRNSYEQYFGPGTRLTVT.

The chain employs TRBV7-9 and TRBJ2-2, with 10 bases matching TRBD2. CDR3 length: 21 amino acids. With V trimmed by 5 bases and J by 0 bases, 18 bases remained unmatched. From germline, CDR1 is SEHNR and CDR2 FQNEAQ (reference sequence). Here the CDR3 reads CASSQRGVRTSGFPNTGELFF. CDR3 nucleotide sequence: TGTGCCAGCAGCCAGAGGGGGGTTAGGACTAGCGGATTTCCGAACACCGGGGAGCTGTTTTTT.

The chain recombines TRBV3-1 with TRBJ1-1; possible D gene TRBD1, 5 bases. The CDR3 loop spans 12 amino acids. V gave up 3 bases and J gave up 7 bases, with 9 bases separating them. Germline CDR1 and CDR2: LGHDT and YNNKEL (reference sequence). The CDR3 bases are TGTGCCAGCAGCCAGGTCGACAGTGAAGCTTTCTTT. It codes for CASSQVDSEAFF.

This clonotype has only a few counts. The rearrangement uses TRBV12-5 and TRBJ2-1; a possible D gene is TRBD2 (6 bases). The CDR3 contains 15 residues. Trimming took off 1 base at V and 7 bases at J, with 14 bases between the two ends. The V gene's germline CDR1 is LGHNT and CDR2 FRNRAP. This chain's CDR3 is CASGLGPLGGNEQFF. CDR3 sequence (DNA): TGTGCTAGTGGTTTGGGACCTCTTGGGGGGAATGAGCAGTTCTTC.

The chain carries TRBV5-1 and TRBJ2-2, with D perhaps assigned TRBD1 or TRBD2 (5 bases each). V shed 4 bases and J shed 3 bases, with 13 bases lying between them. The CDR3 is 15 residues long. Germline CDR1 reads SGHRS; CDR2 reads YFSETQ. The CDR3 DNA follows: TGCGCCAGCAGCCCCGGGACCACTCACACCGGGGAGCTGTTTTTT. Protein: CASSPGTTHTGELFF.

The sample holds many counts of this clonotype. This chain connects TRBV12-3 or TRBV12-4 to TRBJ2-3; the D gene is possibly TRBD1 (6 bases). The CDR3 length is 13 residues. Deletions cut 6 bases from V and 7 bases from J, with 14 bases between. The CDR3 protein is CASSTTGSHTQYF. The CDR3 DNA sequence: TGTGCCAGCAGCACCACAGGGTCCCATACGCAGTATTTT.

This clonotype was recorded a few times. The chain has TRBV5-1 and TRBJ1-4; D perhaps matches TRBD1 (5 bases). CDR1 is SGHRS and CDR2 is YFSETQ in the germline V gene. V was shortened by 4 bases and J by 8 bases, with 15 bases between the two germline ends. This CDR3 comprises 14 residues. CDR3 in DNA: TGCGCCAGCAGCCCGGGACGGCTAGGCGAAAAACTGTTTTTT. It codes for CASSPGRLGEKLFF.